A selection of T cell receptor beta chains follows, all from one sample in a study of T cell responses to AZD1222 COVID-19 vaccine. TCRdb's copy holds only in-frame clones and misses some; the assay was immunoSEQ multiplex PCR. The sample records some 170,000 clones, 85% to 95% being singletons. This specimen consisted of peripheral blood, obtained 28 days after the second dose of the MenACWY control vaccine. These receptor sequences come from an adult who received the MenACWY meningococcal vaccine as a control. The CDR3 runs from the conserved cysteine through the conserved F or W. Each record gives: V gene, D gene, clone size, CDR3 protein. A D gene is named only where the DNA matches it firmly. Size is stated for part of the rows, as once, few or many counts, or as a class when the clone is expanded.

TRBV27,TRBD2,few,CASSSLRGGNYNEQFF
TRBV6-2/TRBV6-3,-,once,CASSYRVFVYNEQFF
TRBV19,-,few,CASKSQGAVAYGYTF
TRBV9,-,-,CASNPGRSGTGELFF
TRBV3-1/TRBV3-2,TRBD2,-,CASSQRAGGQNTQYF
TRBV20-1,-,-,CSAPGVGGYTF
TRBV25-1,TRBD2,-,CASSAGLAKDEQFF
TRBV5-1,-,-,CASSLGTPGEKLFF
TRBV5-6,-,once,CASSRGVSYEQYF
TRBV3-1/TRBV3-2,-,once,CASSQNEGREKLFF
TRBV30,TRBD1,-,CAWSPYRGQNIQYF
TRBV7-2,-,-,CASSFMRAGTQETQYF
TRBV7-2,TRBD1,-,CASSLAQGRGLGGTQYF
TRBV24-1,TRBD1,-,CATSGGQGVDSNQPQHF
TRBV19,-,-,CASSSILVYNEQFF
TRBV14,TRBD1,few,CASSQDQFRTGDTEAFF
TRBV30,-,few,CAWSVREGSNYGYTF
TRBV19,TRBD1,-,CASSGTAFNQPQHF